This TCR beta chain was captured in a study of quantifying T cell responses using KT2 cells. Looking at the study overall: RNA was reverse transcribed with TCR alpha and beta constant-region primers.

Known numbers of the T cell clone KT2 were added to PBMC. Study conclusions and caveats: KT2 sequence counts showed saturation when very many KT2 cells were spiked in.

This CDR3 region has 15 residues. V lost 1 base, J lost 7 bases, and 14 bases lay in between. A single-stranded UMI oligo with SP2 sequence was ligated to cDNA 3' ends. The first PCR ran roughly 4 cycles with an equimolar RC1.1 and RC1.2 beta primer mix. TCRdb processed the UMI-ligation and nested PCR reads anew with MiXCR; each CDR3 protein has one entry. The table lists tens of thousands of distinct CDR3 sequences, 10% to 13% of them singletons. Points on this clonotype: What it recognizes is unknown.

This TCR was sampled from a human donor. The chain is built from TRBV12-3 or TRBV12-4 and TRBJ2-1; D perhaps matches TRBD2 (6 bases). The sequencing sample was made of PBMCs spiked with cells of the T cell clone KT2. This chain's CDR3 is CASSLGGVPRNEQFF. CDR3 nucleotide sequence: TGTGCCAGCAGTTTAGGCGGGGTCCCTCGGAATGAGCAGTTCTTC.